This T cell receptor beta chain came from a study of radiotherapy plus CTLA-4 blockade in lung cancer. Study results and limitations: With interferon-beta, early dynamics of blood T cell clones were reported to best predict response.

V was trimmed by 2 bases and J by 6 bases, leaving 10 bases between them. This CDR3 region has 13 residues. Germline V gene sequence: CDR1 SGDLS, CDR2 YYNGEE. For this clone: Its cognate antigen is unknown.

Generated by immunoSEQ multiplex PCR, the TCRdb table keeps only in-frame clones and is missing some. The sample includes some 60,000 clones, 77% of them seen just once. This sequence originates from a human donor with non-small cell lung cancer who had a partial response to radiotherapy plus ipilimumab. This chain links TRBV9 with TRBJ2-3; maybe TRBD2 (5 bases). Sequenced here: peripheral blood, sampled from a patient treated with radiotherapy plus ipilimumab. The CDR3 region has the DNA TGTGCCAGCAGCGTCGGACTTCCCGATACGCAGTATTTT. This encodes CASSVGLPDTQYF.